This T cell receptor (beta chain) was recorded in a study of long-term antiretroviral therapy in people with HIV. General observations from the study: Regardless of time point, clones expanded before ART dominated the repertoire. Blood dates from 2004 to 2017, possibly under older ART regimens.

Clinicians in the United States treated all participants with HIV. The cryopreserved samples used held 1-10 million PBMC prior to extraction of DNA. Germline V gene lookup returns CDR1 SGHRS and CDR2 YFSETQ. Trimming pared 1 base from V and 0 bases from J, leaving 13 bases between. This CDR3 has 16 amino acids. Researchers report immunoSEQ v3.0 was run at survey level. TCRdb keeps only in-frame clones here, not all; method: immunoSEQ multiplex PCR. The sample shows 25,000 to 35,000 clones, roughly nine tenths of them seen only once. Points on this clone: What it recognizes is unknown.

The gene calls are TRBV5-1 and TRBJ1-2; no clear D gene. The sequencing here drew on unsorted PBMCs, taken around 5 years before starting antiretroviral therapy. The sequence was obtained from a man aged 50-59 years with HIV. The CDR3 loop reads CASSLFGAGSNYGYTF. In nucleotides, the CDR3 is TGCGCCAGCAGCTTGTTTGGCGCTGGGTCTAACTATGGCTACACCTTC.